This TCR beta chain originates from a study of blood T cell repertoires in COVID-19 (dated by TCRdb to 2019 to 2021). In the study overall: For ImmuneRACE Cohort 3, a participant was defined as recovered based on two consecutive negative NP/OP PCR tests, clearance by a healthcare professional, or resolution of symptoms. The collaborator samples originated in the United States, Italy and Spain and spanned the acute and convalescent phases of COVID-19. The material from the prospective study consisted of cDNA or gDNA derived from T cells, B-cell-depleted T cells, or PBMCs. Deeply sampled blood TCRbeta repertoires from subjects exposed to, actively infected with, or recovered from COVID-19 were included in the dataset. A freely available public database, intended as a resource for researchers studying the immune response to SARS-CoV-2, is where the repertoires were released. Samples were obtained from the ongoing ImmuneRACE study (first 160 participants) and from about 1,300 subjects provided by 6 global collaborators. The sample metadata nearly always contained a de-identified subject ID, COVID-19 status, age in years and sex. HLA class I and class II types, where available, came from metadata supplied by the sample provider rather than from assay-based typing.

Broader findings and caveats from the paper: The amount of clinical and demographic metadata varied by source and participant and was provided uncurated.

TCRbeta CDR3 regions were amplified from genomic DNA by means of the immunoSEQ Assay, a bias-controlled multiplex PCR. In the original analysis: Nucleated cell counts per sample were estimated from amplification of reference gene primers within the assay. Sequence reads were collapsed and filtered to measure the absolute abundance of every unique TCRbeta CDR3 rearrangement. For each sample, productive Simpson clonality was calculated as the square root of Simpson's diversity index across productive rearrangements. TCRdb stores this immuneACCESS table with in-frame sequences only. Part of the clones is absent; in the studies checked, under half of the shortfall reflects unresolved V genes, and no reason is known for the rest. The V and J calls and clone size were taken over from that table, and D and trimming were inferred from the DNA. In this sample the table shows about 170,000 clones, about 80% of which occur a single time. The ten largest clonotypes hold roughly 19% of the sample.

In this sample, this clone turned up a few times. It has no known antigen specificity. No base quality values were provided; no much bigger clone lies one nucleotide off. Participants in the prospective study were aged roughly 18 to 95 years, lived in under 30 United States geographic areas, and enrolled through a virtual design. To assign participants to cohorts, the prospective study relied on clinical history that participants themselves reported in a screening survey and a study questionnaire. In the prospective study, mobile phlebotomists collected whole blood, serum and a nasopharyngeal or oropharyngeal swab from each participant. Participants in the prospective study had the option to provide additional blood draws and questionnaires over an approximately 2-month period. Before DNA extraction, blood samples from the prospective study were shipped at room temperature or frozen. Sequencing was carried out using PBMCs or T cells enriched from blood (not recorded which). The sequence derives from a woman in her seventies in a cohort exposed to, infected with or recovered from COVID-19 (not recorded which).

The DNA sequence follows: TGCGCCAGCAGCGTACAGGGGACAGACACCGGGGAGCTGTTTTTT. It codes for CASSVQGTDTGELFF. The sequence joins TRBV5-1 to TRBJ2-2, with 7 junctional bases fitting TRBD1. CDR1 and CDR2 (SGHRS, YFSETQ) derive from the germline V gene. After removal of 4 bases from V and 3 bases from J, the junction retains 6 bases not matched to a gene. The CDR3 measures 15 amino acids from cysteine to phenylalanine. The kept DNA is CDR3 alone, 45 bases in frame from the first base.